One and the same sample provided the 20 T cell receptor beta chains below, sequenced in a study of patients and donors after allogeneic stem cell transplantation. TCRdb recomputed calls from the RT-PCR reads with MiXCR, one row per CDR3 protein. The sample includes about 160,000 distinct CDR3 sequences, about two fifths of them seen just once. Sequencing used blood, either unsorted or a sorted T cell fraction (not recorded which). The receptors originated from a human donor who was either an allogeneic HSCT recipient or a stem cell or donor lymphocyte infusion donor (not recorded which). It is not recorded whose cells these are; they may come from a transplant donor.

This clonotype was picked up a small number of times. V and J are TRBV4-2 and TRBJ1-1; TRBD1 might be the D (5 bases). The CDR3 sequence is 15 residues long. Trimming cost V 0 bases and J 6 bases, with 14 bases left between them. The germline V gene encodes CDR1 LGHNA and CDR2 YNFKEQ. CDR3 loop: CASSQDERGLAEAFF. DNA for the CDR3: TGTGCCAGCAGCCAAGACGAACGGGGGTTAGCTGAAGCTTTCTTT.

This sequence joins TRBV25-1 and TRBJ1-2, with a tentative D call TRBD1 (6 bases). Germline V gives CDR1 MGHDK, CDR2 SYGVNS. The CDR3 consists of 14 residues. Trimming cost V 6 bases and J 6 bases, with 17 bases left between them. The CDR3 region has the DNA TGTGCCAGCAGGAATCCTGCCAAGGGGGATGGCTACACCTTC. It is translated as CASRNPAKGDGYTF.

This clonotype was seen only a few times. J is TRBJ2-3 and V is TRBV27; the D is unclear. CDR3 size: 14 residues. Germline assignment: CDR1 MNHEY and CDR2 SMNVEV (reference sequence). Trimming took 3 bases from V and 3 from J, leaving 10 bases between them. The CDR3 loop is CASSFGIWTDTQYF. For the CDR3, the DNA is TGTGCCAGCAGTTTTGGGATATGGACAGATACGCAGTATTTT.

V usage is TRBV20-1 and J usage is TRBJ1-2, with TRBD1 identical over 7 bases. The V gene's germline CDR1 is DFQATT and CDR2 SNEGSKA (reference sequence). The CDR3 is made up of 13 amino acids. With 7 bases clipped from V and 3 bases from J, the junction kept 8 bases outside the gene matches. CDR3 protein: CSVQGGPDYGYTF. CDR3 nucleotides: TGCAGTGTCCAGGGGGGGCCCGACTATGGCTACACCTTC.

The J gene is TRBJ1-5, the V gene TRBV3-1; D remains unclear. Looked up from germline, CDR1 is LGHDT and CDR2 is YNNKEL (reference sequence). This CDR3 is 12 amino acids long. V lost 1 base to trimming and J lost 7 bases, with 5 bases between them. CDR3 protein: CASSQAGQPQHF. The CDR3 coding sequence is TGTGCCAGCAGCCAAGCGGGGCAGCCCCAGCATTTT.

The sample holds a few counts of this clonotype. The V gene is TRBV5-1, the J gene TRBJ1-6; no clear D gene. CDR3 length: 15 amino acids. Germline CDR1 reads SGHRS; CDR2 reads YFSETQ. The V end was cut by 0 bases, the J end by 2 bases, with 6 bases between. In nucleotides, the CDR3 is TGCGCCAGCAGCTTGGACCGGGCCTATAATTCACCCCTCCACTTT. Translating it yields CASSLDRAYNSPLHF.

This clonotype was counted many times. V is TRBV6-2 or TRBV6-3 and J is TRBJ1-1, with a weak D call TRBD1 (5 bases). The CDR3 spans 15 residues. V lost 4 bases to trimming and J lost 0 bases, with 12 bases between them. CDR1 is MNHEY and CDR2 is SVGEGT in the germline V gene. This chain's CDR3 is CASSFLDSMNTEAFF. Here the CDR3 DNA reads TGTGCCAGCAGTTTTCTAGACAGCATGAACACTGAAGCTTTCTTT.

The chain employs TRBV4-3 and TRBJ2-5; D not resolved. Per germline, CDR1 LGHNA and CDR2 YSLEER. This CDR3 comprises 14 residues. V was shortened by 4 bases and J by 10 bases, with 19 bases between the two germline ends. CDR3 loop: CASSPEIGIWGQYF. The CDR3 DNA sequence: TGCGCCAGCAGCCCAGAGATAGGCATTTGGGGCCAGTACTTC.

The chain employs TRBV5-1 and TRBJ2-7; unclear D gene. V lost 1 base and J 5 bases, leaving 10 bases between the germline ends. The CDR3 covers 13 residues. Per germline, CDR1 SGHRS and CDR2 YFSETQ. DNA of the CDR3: TGCGCCAGCAGCTTGTTCAGGACCCACGAGCAGTACTTC. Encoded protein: CASSLFRTHEQYF.

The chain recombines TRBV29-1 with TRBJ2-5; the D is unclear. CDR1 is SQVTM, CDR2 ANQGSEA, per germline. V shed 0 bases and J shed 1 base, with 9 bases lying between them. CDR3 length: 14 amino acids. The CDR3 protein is CSVEDLSIQETQYF. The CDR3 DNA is TGCAGCGTTGAAGATCTTTCCATCCAAGAGACCCAGTACTTC.

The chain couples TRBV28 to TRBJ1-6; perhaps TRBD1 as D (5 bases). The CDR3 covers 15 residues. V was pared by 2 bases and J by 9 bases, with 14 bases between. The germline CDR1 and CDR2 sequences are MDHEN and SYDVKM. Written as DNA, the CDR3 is TGTGCCAGCAGTTTAAGATCGCCAGGGCGTTCACCCCTCCACTTT. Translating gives CASSLRSPGRSPLHF.

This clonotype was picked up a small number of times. CDR3 residues: CASSLDRLEETQYF. The DNA for the CDR3 is TGTGCCAGCAGTTTAGACCGCTTAGAAGAGACCCAGTACTTC. The chain carries TRBV28 and TRBJ2-5; no clear D. V gave up 2 bases and J gave up 3 bases, with 10 bases separating them. The CDR3 has 14 residues. The germline V gene encodes CDR1 MDHEN and CDR2 SYDVKM.

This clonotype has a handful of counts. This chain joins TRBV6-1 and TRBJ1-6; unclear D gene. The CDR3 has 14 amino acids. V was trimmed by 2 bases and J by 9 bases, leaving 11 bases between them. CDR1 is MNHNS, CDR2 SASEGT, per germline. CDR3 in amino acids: CASSERIGGSPLHF. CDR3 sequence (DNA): TGTGCCAGCAGTGAACGTATAGGAGGTTCACCCCTCCACTTT.

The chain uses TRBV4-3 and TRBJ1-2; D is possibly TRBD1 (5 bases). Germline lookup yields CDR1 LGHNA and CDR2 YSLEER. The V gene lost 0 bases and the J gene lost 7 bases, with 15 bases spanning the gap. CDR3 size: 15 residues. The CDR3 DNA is TGCGCCAGCAGCCAAGAAAGCAGGGATTACGGTGGCTACACCTTC. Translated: CASSQESRDYGGYTF.

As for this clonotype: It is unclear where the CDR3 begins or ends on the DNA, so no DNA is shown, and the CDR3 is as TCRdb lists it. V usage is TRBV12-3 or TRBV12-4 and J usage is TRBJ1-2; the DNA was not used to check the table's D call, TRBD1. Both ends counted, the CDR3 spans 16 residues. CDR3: CASSFGAGTGISGYTF.

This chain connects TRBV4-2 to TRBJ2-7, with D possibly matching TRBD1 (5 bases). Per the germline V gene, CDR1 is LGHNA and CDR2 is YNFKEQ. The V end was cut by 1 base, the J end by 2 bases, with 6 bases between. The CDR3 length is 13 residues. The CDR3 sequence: CASSQVGPYEQYF. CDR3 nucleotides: TGTGCCAGCAGCCAAGTGGGGCCCTACGAGCAGTACTTC.

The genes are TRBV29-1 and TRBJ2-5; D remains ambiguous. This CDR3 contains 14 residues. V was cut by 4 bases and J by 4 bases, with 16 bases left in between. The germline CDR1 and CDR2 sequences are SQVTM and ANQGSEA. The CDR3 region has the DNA TGCAGCGTTGCGGCGCTGCCTCTCGGAGAGACCCAGTACTTC. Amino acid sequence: CSVAALPLGETQYF. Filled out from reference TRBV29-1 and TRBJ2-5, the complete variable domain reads SAVISQKPSRDICQRGTSLTIQCQVDSQVTMMFWYRQQPGQSLTLIATANQGSEATYESGFVIDKFPISRPNLTFSTLTVSNMSPEDSSIYLCSVAALPLGETQYFGPGTRLLVL.

DNA for the CDR3: TGTGCCAGCAGTGAGCTACAGGGTAGAAGCGGGGAGCTGTTTTTT. It specifies CASSELQGRSGELFF. This sequence joins TRBV2 and TRBJ2-2, with D perhaps matching TRBD1 (6 bases). CDR3 length equals 15 residues. V was clipped by 3 bases and J by 7 bases, with 15 bases between them. Germline-derived CDR1 and CDR2 are SNHLY and FYNNEI.

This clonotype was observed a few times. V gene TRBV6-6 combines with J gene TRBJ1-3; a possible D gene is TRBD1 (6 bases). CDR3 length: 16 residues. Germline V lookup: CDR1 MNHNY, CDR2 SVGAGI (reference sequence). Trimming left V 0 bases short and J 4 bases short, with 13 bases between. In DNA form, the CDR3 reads TGTGCCAGCAGTTACTCTGCCGGGACAACAGGAAACACCATATATTTT. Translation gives CASSYSAGTTGNTIYF.

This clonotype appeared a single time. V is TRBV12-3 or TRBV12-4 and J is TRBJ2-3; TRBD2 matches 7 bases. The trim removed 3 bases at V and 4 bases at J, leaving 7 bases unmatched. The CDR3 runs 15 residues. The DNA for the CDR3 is TGTGCCAGCAGTTTTCCAGCGGGGAGGGCAGATACGCAGTATTTT. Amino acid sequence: CASSFPAGRADTQYF.